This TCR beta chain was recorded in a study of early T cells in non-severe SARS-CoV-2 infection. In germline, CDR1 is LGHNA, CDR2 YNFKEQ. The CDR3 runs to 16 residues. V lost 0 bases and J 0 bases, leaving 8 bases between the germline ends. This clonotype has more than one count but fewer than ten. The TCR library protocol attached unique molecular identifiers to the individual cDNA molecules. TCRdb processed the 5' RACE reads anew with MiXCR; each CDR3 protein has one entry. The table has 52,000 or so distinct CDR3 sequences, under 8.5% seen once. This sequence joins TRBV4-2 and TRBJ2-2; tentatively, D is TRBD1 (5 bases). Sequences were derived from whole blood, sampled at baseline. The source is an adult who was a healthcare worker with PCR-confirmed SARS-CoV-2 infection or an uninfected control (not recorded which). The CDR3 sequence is CASSQDPDTNTGELFF. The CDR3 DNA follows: TGTGCCAGCAGCCAAGATCCGGACACGAACACCGGGGAGCTGTTTTTT.